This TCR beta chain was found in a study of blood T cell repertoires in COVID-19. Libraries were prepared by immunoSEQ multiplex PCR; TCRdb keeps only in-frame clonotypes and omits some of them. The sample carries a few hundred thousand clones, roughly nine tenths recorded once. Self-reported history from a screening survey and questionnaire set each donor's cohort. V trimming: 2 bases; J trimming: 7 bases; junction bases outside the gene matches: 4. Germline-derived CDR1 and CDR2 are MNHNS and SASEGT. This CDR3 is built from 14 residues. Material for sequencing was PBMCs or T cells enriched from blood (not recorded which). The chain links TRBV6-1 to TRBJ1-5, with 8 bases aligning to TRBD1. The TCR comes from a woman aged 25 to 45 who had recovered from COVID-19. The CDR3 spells CASSEQGAGQPQHF. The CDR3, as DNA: TGTGCCAGCAGTGAACAGGGGGCTGGGCAGCCCCAGCATTTT.